Given below is one TCR beta chain in context. This clonotype was seen ten or more times. Its specific antigen is unknown. No per-base quality is available; no much larger clone lies one base away. This sample was included in a study of T cells in Graves' hyperthyroidism and ophthalmopathy (dated by TCRdb to the late 2010s). Looking at the study overall: Peripheral blood was sampled at the time of initial diagnosis, prior to any treatment. TCR V-J signatures able to tell the groups apart were searched for in a discovery cohort of 90 to 100 patients, of whom 43 had Graves' ophthalmopathy and about 55 had stable Graves' hyperthyroidism. Whether ophthalmopathy could be predicted prospectively was tested in an independent validation cohort made up of roughly 19 hyperthyroidism patients plus 17 patients who later progressed to ophthalmopathy. The 95 to 100 discovery patients were divided at random into training and test sets in a 7:3 ratio. Thyroid tissue and blood T-cell repertoires from more than 5 Graves' hyperthyroidism patients were also compared in the study. After sampling, hyperthyroidism patients received methimazole starting at 30 mg daily, and ophthalmopathy patients received high-dose intravenous methylprednisolone. TCR Vbeta CDR3 sequencing of roughly 140 peripheral blood samples (over 40 ophthalmopathy, 75 to 85 hyperthyroidism and roughly 17 progressor patients) is reported in the paper.

The TCR beta CDR3 regions were amplified from the RNA transcripts. For the first round of RT-PCR on the TCR CDR3, the HTBI primer set was used together with the Qiagen OneStep RT-PCR kit. Libraries were constructed in a second round of multiplex PCR, after which size selection and purification were performed. Sequencing of the libraries was done on an Illumina HiSeq2000 using paired-end 100 bp reads. The study's own analysis went as follows. SOAPnuke was used to process the raw data, with reads discarded if the reads contained adapters or uncalled bases, had a mean Phred below 15, or lacked an exact constant-primer or identifier match. High-quality paired reads were merged with COPE v1.2.5, and unique nucleotide sequences were defined as clonotypes. MiTCR v1.1 was used to align the clonotypes against IMGT TRBV, TRBD and TRBJ reference segments. Analysis was restricted to V-J combinations with a frequency above 0.0001, which covered approximately 99% of repertoires. The TCS score was defined as the ratio of F50 (clonal expansion) to E x V (chaos), calculated using BLOSUM62-based TCRdist between CDR3 peptides within each V-J. Welch's t-statistics and random forest reduced 500 to 650 V-J features to some 14, which were used in a naive Bayes classifier (R e1071). TCRdb's own reprocessing of the public reads used fastp at Q25 and MiXCR and kept productive beta chains. CDR3 protein duplicates are merged, each entry listing the most common genes and DNA. TCRdb's processing, not the authors', yielded these V and J calls. Across this sample there are roughly 300,000 distinct CDR3 sequences, with roughly a fifth seen only once. The ten largest clonotypes hold around half of the sample.

Beyond this particular receptor, the publication reports: A model built on a 13 V-J signature distinguished ophthalmopathy from stable hyperthyroidism, reaching 87.88% sensitivity and around 81% specificity in cross-validation and 80%/75% in testing. During validation, the model predicted progression to ophthalmopathy a median of about 6.5 months ahead of onset, with around 71% sensitivity and more than 72% specificity. Most expanded thyroid clonotypes (frequency above 0.001) were also detected in blood, suggesting blood repertoires may reflect thyroid immune responses. Sample size was not statistically predetermined, and investigators were not blinded to group allocation.

Graves' hyperthyroidism was defined as stable when no progression to ophthalmopathy occurred over 18 months of follow-up. Hyperthyroidism patients were newly diagnosed, had a disease duration of under 2 months, and were aged 18 to 65 years. The study excluded patients with uncontrolled infections, other autoimmune diseases, pregnancy or lactation. Clinical symptoms, serum thyroxine and TRAb, thyroid ultrasound, and orbital computed tomography formed the basis for the diagnoses. Ficoll-Paque density gradient centrifugation was used to isolate PBMCs from under 11 ml of fresh peripheral blood. Total RNA was extracted with Trizol reagent, and quality was checked on an Agilent 2100 Bioanalyzer. Deletion took 0 bases off V and 5 bases off J, with a span of 11 bases between the germline ends. The CDR3 spans 16 residues, from the cysteine through the phenylalanine. The sequence is cut down to CDR3 DNA, 48 bases in frame from base 1. Reading the germline V gene gives CDR1 ENHRY and CDR2 SYGVKD.

The receptor's source is a woman in her forties or fifties with Graves' hyperthyroidism. What was sequenced was blood. The chain is encoded by TRBV10-3 joined to TRBJ1-6, with the identity of the D gene unclear. The nucleotides are TGTGCCATCAGTGAGTCTGCGGCGGGGAATAATTCACCCCTCCACTTT. Translated, it gives CAISESAAGNNSPLHF.